Reported below is one T cell receptor beta chain. The data belong to a study of blood T cell repertoires in COVID-19. The CDR3 is made up of 15 amino acids. The ends lost 1 base at V and 7 bases at J; junction bases unmatched: 5. Germline CDR1 reads PRHDT; CDR2 reads FYEKMQ (reference sequence). This table comes from immunoSEQ multiplex PCR, and its TCRdb copy is limited to in-frame clones, with some not included. The table records approximately 200,000 clones, about 81% of them present only once. This chain links TRBV13 with TRBJ1-2; 11 bases line up with TRBD1. Material for sequencing was peripheral blood. The receptor comes from a woman aged 80 or over with COVID-19, enrolled during active disease. CDR3 region: CASSLEGQGAGGYTF. The CDR3 DNA follows: TGTGCCAGCAGCTTAGAAGGACAGGGGGCGGGTGGCTACACCTTC.